These 22 T cell receptor beta chains were all obtained from the same sample, sequenced in a study of post-analysis software for immune sequencing data. General observations from the study: Included in a set of a few TRBV segments more frequent in patients than controls were TRBV5-6, TRBV5-1 and TRBV20-1.

Which antigens these TCRs recognize remains unknown. Prepared libraries of TCR beta cDNA carried unique molecular identifiers. MiXCR, run by TCRdb on the PCR reads, gives a single entry per CDR3 protein. Of about 770,000 distinct CDR3 sequences listed, 46% are singletons. The sequencing sample was made of blood. These receptor sequences come from a girl aged 5-17 years with multiple sclerosis.

The chain couples TRBV5-1 to TRBJ1-2, with D possibly matching TRBD1 (6 bases). The CDR3 consists of 14 residues. Germline CDR1 reads SGHRS; CDR2 reads YFSETQ. V was clipped by 7 bases and J by 5 bases, with 18 bases between them. The CDR3 loop reads CASRMAGEKYGYTF. Here the CDR3 DNA reads TGCGCCAGCCGGATGGCAGGGGAGAAGTATGGCTACACCTTC.

The V gene is TRBV24-1, the J gene TRBJ2-6, with D maybe TRBD1 (6 bases). The CDR3 spans 23 residues. Germline V gives CDR1 KGHDR, CDR2 SFDVKD. Trimming removed 0 bases from V and 0 bases from J, with 26 bases in between. Here the CDR3 DNA reads TGTGCCACCAGTGATTTGGATGGGGGCACAGGGCAATTAACTGACTCTGGGGCCAACGTCCTGACTTTC. Its protein is CATSDLDGGTGQLTDSGANVLTF.

The chain carries TRBV6-5 and TRBJ1-2; tentatively, D is TRBD1 (6 bases). This CDR3 is built from 17 residues. V gave up 6 bases and J gave up 4 bases, with 24 bases separating them. Germline V gene data show CDR1 as MNHEY and CDR2 as SVGAGI. CDR3 coding DNA: TGTGCCAGCAGGTATGGACAGCTTCCCGGGGAATCCTATGGCTACACCTTC. It specifies CASRYGQLPGESYGYTF.

The CDR3 spells CAISSGPVSETQYF. For the CDR3, the DNA is TGTGCCATCAGTTCGGGCCCCGTGTCGGAGACCCAGTACTTC. The chain links TRBV10-3 to TRBJ2-5; D ambiguous. From germline, CDR1 is ENHRY and CDR2 SYGVKD. The CDR3 has 14 amino acids. The V end lost 5 bases, the J end lost 5 bases, and 15 bases lay between the germline ends.

The chain couples TRBV9 to TRBJ2-5; weak D call: TRBD2 (6 bases). CDR1 is SGDLS, CDR2 YYNGEE, per germline. The germline V and J ends were trimmed by 4 bases and 11 bases, with 24 bases remaining between them. The CDR3 loop spans 15 amino acids. CDR3 in DNA: TGTGCCAGCAGCATCAGCGGGTCCCGGCCAGACGGGCAGTACTTC. Translation gives CASSISGSRPDGQYF.

V usage is TRBV20-1 and J usage is TRBJ2-7, with D possibly matching TRBD2 (6 bases). The CDR3 spans 16 residues. Trimming removed 4 bases at V and 0 bases at J, with 19 bases between. The V gene's germline CDR1 is DFQATT and CDR2 SNEGSKA (reference sequence). The CDR3 here is CSANLASPPSSYEQYF. CDR3 DNA sequence: TGCAGTGCTAACCTAGCGTCACCACCAAGCTCCTACGAGCAGTACTTC.

This clonotype was counted a few times. This chain uses TRBV20-1 with TRBJ2-1; possible D gene TRBD2, 6 bases. The CDR3 covers 15 residues. Germline CDR1 reads DFQATT; CDR2 reads SNEGSKA (reference sequence). Trimming pared 3 bases from V and 6 bases from J, leaving 18 bases between. DNA for the CDR3: TGCAGTGCTAGTATGGGACTCACCGTCCGCAATGAGCAGTTCTTC. Amino acids: CSASMGLTVRNEQFF.

The rearrangement uses TRBV12-3 or TRBV12-4 and TRBJ2-7; 9 bases map to TRBD1. The CDR3 has 18 residues. With V trimmed by 5 bases and J by 0 bases, 14 bases remained unmatched. DNA of the CDR3: TGTGCCAGCAGTCAAATGGACAGGGGCCTTGGTCACTCCTACGAGCAGTACTTC. The encoded protein is CASSQMDRGLGHSYEQYF.

V and J are TRBV12-3 or TRBV12-4 and TRBJ2-7; either TRBD1 or TRBD2 may supply D (5 bases each). CDR3 length equals 15 residues. Trimming took off 3 bases at V and 0 bases at J, with 12 bases between the two ends. In DNA, the CDR3 is TGTGCCAGCAGTTTGTCCGGGACGGTCTCCTACGAGCAGTACTTC. It specifies CASSLSGTVSYEQYF.

This clonotype appeared a few times. The CDR3 sequence: CASSLSLTGSGANVLTF. In DNA, the CDR3 is TGTGCCAGCAGCTTATCCCTTACAGGGTCTGGGGCCAACGTCCTGACTTTC. This chain connects TRBV7-2 to TRBJ2-6, with D tentatively TRBD1 (6 bases). This CDR3 is 17 amino acids long. The V gene lost 2 bases and the J gene lost 1 base, with 12 bases spanning the gap. CDR1 and CDR2 from the germline V gene are SGHTA and FQGNSA. Drawing the rest from reference TRBV7-2 and TRBJ2-6, the complete variable domain is GAGVSQSPSNKVTEKGKDVELRCDPISGHTALYWYRQSLGQGLEFLIYFQGNSAPDKSGLPSDRFSAERTGGSVSTLTIQRTQQEDSAVYLCASSLSLTGSGANVLTFGAGSRLTVL.

In its sample, this clonotype was seen once. This CDR3 is CASSFPSTGRYNEQFF. The CDR3, as DNA: TGTGCCAGCAGTTTCCCATCGACAGGGCGATACAATGAGCAGTTCTTC. This chain links TRBV5-4 with TRBJ2-1; 7 bases map to TRBD1. Looked up from germline, CDR1 is SGHNT and CDR2 is YYREEE (reference sequence). With V trimmed by 5 bases and J by 4 bases, 12 bases remained unmatched. This CDR3 spans 16 amino acids.

V gene TRBV6-6 combines with J gene TRBJ1-1; possible D gene TRBD1, 5 bases. Germline V CDR1 and CDR2: MNHNY, SVGAGI (reference sequence). Trimming left V 8 bases short and J 0 bases short, with 16 bases between. This CDR3 is 15 amino acids long. The CDR3 region has the DNA TGTGCCAGCGGGGGACTCGGGATCATGAACACTGAAGCTTTCTTT. Translation: CASGGLGIMNTEAFF.

This clonotype was seen a handful of times. The genes are TRBV6-5 and TRBJ1-4; the match to TRBD1 covers 11 bases. In germline, CDR1 is MNHEY, CDR2 SVGAGI. CDR3 length: 20 residues. V shed 2 bases and J 7 bases; nucleotides not matched to a gene: 18. The CDR3 bases are TGTGCCAGCAGTTACGGCGTGGGACAGGGGGTCACTGAACCGTCTGAAAAACTGTTTTTT. Translating gives CASSYGVGQGVTEPSEKLFF.

This chain uses TRBV7-3 with TRBJ1-5; TRBD1 is a possible D gene (6 bases). Germline CDR1 reads SGHTA; CDR2 reads FQGTGA. The CDR3 length is 20 residues. Trimming took off 2 bases at V and 4 bases at J, with 27 bases between the two ends. The CDR3 region has the DNA TGTGCCAGCAGCTTATCCTTTGAATTACCCACAGGGAAGGGAAATCAGCCCCAGCATTTT. Its protein product is CASSLSFELPTGKGNQPQHF.

This chain connects TRBV2 to TRBJ1-2; D gene ambiguous. V was cut by 2 bases and J by 3 bases, with 10 bases left in between. Germline V gene sequence: CDR1 SNHLY, CDR2 FYNNEI. The CDR3 is made up of 14 amino acids. The CDR3 DNA follows: TGTGCCAGCAGTGAAAAGGCCCGGGACTATGGCTACACCTTC. The encoded protein is CASSEKARDYGYTF.

The chain recombines TRBV19 with TRBJ2-1, with TRBD2 matching over 11 bases. Germline assignment: CDR1 LNHDA and CDR2 SQIVND (reference sequence). The CDR3 is 15 amino acids. The junction had 5 bases not matched to a gene; V was cut back by 3 bases and J by 7 bases. The CDR3 region is CASSMLAGGRNEQFF. The CDR3 bases are TGTGCCAGTAGTATGCTAGCGGGAGGTAGGAATGAGCAGTTCTTC. Based on the CDR3 plus reference TRBV19 and TRBJ2-1, the full variable domain is DGGITQSPKYLFRKEGQNVTLSCEQNLNHDAMYWYRQDPGQGLRLIYYSQIVNDFQKGDIAEGYSVSREKKESFPLTVTSAQKNPTAFYLCASSMLAGGRNEQFFGPGTRLTVL.

V is TRBV20-1 and J is TRBJ2-1; 9 nucleotides agree with TRBD1. V was clipped by 3 bases and J by 2 bases; unmatched bases: 11. Germline CDR1 DFQATT, CDR2 SNEGSKA (reference sequence). CDR3 length equals 17 residues. CDR3 in amino acids: CSARRAGQGPPYNEQFF. The CDR3 nucleotides read TGCAGTGCTAGGAGGGCGGGACAGGGTCCCCCCTACAATGAGCAGTTCTTC.

The rearrangement links TRBV7-3 to TRBJ2-3; D possibly uses TRBD1 or TRBD2 (5 bases each). The germline V gene has CDR1 SGHTA and CDR2 FQGTGA. V was trimmed by 5 bases and J by 7 bases, leaving 19 bases between them. This CDR3 region has 15 residues. The CDR3 protein is CASSPQGESRNTQYF. The CDR3, as DNA: TGTGCCAGCAGCCCCCAGGGAGAGTCGAGAAATACGCAGTATTTT.

The CDR3: CACRASDSYEQYF. Written as DNA, the CDR3 is TGTGCCTGCCGGGCTAGCGACTCCTACGAGCAGTACTTC. The chain links TRBV27 to TRBJ2-4; possible D gene TRBD2, 6 bases. TRBJ2-7 matches the DNA end more closely, so the J call is doubtful. This CDR3 has 13 amino acids. CDR1 and CDR2 from the germline V gene are MNHEY and SMNVEV (reference sequence).

The sample holds a few counts of this clonotype. The chain joins TRBV12-3 or TRBV12-4 to TRBJ2-5; the match to TRBD2 covers 7 bases. The J segment lost 10 bases and the V segment lost 6 bases, leaving 11 bases of the junction unmatched. This CDR3 is 13 amino acids long. The CDR3 DNA reads as TGTGCCAGCAGCCTTAGCGGGCTTAGAGGCCAGTACTTC. Translating gives CASSLSGLRGQYF.

This clonotype was found many times. The V call is TRBV9, the J call TRBJ2-1; D may match TRBD1 or TRBD2 (5 bases each). The V end lost 0 bases, the J end lost 5 bases, and 9 bases lay between the germline ends. Germline V gives CDR1 SGDLS, CDR2 YYNGEE. The CDR3 length is 14 residues. The CDR3 coding sequence is TGTGCCAGCAGCGTAGCTGGGACCGACAATGAGCAGTTCTTC. It yields the protein CASSVAGTDNEQFF.

This clonotype came up a few times. The V and J genes are TRBV29-1 and TRBJ1-1; D call uncertain. The CDR3 spans 11 residues. The V and J ends lost 4 bases and 8 bases respectively, with 11 bases between them. CDR1 SQVTM and CDR2 ANQGSEA come from the germline V gene. Written as DNA, the CDR3 is TGCAGCGTTGGAACAATCCACGAAGCTTTCTTT. Translated, it gives CSVGTIHEAFF.